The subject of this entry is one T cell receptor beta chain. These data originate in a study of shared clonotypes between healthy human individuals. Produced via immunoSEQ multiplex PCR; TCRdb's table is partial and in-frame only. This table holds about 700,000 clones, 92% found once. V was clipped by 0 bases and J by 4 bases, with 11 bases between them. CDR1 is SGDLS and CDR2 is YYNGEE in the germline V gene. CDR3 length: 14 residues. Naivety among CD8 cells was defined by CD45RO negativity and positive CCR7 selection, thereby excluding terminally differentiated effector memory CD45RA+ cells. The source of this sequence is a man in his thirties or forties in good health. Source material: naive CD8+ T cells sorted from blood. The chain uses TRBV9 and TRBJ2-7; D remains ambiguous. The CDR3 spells CASSVGAAKYEQYF. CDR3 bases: TGTGCCAGCAGCGTAGGTGCGGCGAAATACGAGCAGTACTTC.